This T cell receptor (beta chain) was obtained from a study of shared clonotypes between healthy human individuals. The assay was immunoSEQ multiplex PCR, and TCRdb's table has in-frame clones only and misses some. The data show hundreds of thousands of clones, 74% seen once. The CDR3 has 14 amino acids. Germline CDR1 and CDR2: SEHNR and FQNEAQ (reference sequence). Trimming cost V 5 bases and J 5 bases; bases outside gene matches: 5. V is TRBV7-9 and J is TRBJ1-1; 10 nucleotides match TRBD1. Source material: memory CD4+ T cells sorted from blood. The subset was: CD45RA-negative fraction. The TCR sequence derives from a woman in her twenties or thirties in good health. The CDR3: CASSAGTGVTEAFF. CDR3 nucleotide sequence: TGTGCCAGCAGCGCCGGGACAGGGGTTACTGAAGCTTTCTTT.